A selection of T cell receptor beta chains follows, all from one sample in a study of blood T cell repertoires in COVID-19. TCRdb keeps only in-frame clones here, not all; method: immunoSEQ multiplex PCR. The profile shows a few hundred thousand clones, more than 70% of them singletons. The specimen sequenced was PBMCs or T cells enriched from blood (not recorded which). These receptors came from a man aged 25-45 years who had recovered from COVID-19. CDR3s include the opening cysteine and the closing phenylalanine or tryptophan. The D gene is left open where the match is weak.

j_call v_call d_call cdr3_nt cdr3_aa
TRBJ1-1 TRBV19 - TGTGCCAGTAGCCTCACAAAGAACACTGAAGCTTTCTTT CASSLTKNTEAFF
TRBJ1-2 TRBV7-8 - TGTGCCAGCAGCTTAGTGAACAGGAATGGCTACACCTTC CASSLVNRNGYTF
TRBJ2-5 TRBV9 - TGTGCCAGCAGCGTAGGGGAGCGAGTGACCCAGTACTTC CASSVGERVTQYF
TRBJ1-2 TRBV19 TRBD1 TGTGCCAGTAGTATGGGACAGGGTCGTGGCTACACCTTC CASSMGQGRGYTF
TRBJ2-7 TRBV7-9 - TGTGCCAGCAGCTTACAGGTCGCCGAGCAGTACTTC CASSLQVAEQYF
TRBJ2-7 TRBV29-1 - TGCAGCGTGGGGGAACACGGGACATACTCCTACGAGCAGTACTTC CSVGEHGTYSYEQYF
TRBJ1-1 TRBV12-3/TRBV12-4 - TGTGCCAGCAGTCAAGAGCTGAACACTGAAGCTTTCTTT CASSQELNTEAFF
TRBJ1-2 TRBV9 - TGTGCCAGCAGCGTAGCCCAGGGGCATAACTATGGCTACACCTTC CASSVAQGHNYGYTF
TRBJ2-7 TRBV5-1 - TGCGCCAGCAGCCAGGACAGTTACGAGCAGTACTTC CASSQDSYEQYF
TRBJ2-2 TRBV15 TRBD2 TGTGCCACCAGCAGGCTAGCGGGGGGCACCGGGGAGCTGTTTTTT CATSRLAGGTGELFF
TRBJ1-2 TRBV5-5 - TGTGCCAGCAGCTTGGGGAGCAATTCTAACTATGGCTACACCTTC CASSLGSNSNYGYTF
TRBJ2-3 TRBV19 - TGTGCCAGTTTGGACAGAGACACAGATACGCAGTATTTT CASLDRDTDTQYF
TRBJ1-5 TRBV2 - TGTGCCAGCAGTGAGGAGGGGACCCAGCATTTT CASSEEGTQHF